Given below is one T cell receptor beta chain in context. This sample stems from a study of T cell changes during pregnancy in multiple sclerosis. The V gene end was trimmed by 5 bases and the J gene end by 1 base; junction bases not matched to a gene: 2. Per the germline V gene, CDR1 is SNHLY and CDR2 is FYNNEI. This CDR3 has 14 amino acids. Sequencing used immunoSEQ multiplex PCR; TCRdb keeps in-frame clones, though not all of them. The profile shows under 110,000 clones, roughly nine tenths of them singletons. The sequences come from peripheral blood, collected before pregnancy. This TCR derives from a female donor with multiple sclerosis, enrolled in a pregnancy study. V and J are TRBV2 and TRBJ2-5; 9 bases are a match to TRBD2. CDR3 DNA sequence: TGTGCCAGCAGTCGGCGGGAGGGCCAAGAGACCCAGTACTTC. It translates to CASSRREGQETQYF.